The clone carrying this T cell receptor beta chain appeared many times. Antigen unknown. This CDR3 comprises 13 residues. The germline V gene has CDR1 MDHEN and CDR2 SYDVKM. V gave up 3 bases and J gave up 7 bases, with 7 bases separating them. Time point specified: longitudinal time-point 2. This sample is part of a study of neurological immune-mediated disorders. Findings and limits, study-wide: The greatest TCR clonal expansion appeared in HTLV-1-associated myelopathy and the smallest, falling below healthy controls, in multiple sclerosis.

TCRdb reanalysed the 5' RACE reads using MiXCR and keeps one entry per CDR3 protein. In the table there are approximately 85,000 distinct CDR3 sequences, roughly an eighth of which are singletons. This sequence originates from a female donor with HTLV-1-associated myelopathy (HAM/TSP). Sequences were obtained from PBMCs. The gene calls are TRBV28 and TRBJ1-6; tentatively, D is TRBD1 (6 bases). The DNA of the CDR3 is TGTGCCAGCAGTTTTCAGGGGAATTCACCCCTCCACTTT. It encodes CASSFQGNSPLHF.